This TCR beta chain was documented in a study of T-cell reconstitution after alpha-beta-depleted transplantation in children. Whole-study findings and limits: Some patients showed high day-60 TCRbeta diversity, which derived from surviving recipient T cells and thymic progenitors.

Trimming cost V 1 base and J 5 bases, with 11 bases left between them. CDR1 and CDR2 (germline): LGHNA, YNFKEQ. This CDR3 spans 14 amino acids. TCRbeta library construction was performed incorporating unique molecular identifiers. TCRdb analysed the PCR reads with MiXCR anew, one entry per CDR3 protein. Counted here are 450,000 to 600,000 distinct CDR3 sequences, 10% occurring once; the ten biggest clones make up 2% to 2.5%. This clonotype showed up many times. The antigen is undetermined. The sequencing here drew on PBMCs, taken before TCRalphabeta/CD19-depleted stem cell transplant. This clonotype originated in a child younger than 10 with inherited bone marrow failure, due to receive a stem cell transplant. The rearrangement links TRBV4-2 to TRBJ2-5; no clear D. Written as DNA, the CDR3 is TGTGCCAGCAGCCAAGGCGCCAATCTTGAGACCCAGTACTTC. It translates to CASSQGANLETQYF.